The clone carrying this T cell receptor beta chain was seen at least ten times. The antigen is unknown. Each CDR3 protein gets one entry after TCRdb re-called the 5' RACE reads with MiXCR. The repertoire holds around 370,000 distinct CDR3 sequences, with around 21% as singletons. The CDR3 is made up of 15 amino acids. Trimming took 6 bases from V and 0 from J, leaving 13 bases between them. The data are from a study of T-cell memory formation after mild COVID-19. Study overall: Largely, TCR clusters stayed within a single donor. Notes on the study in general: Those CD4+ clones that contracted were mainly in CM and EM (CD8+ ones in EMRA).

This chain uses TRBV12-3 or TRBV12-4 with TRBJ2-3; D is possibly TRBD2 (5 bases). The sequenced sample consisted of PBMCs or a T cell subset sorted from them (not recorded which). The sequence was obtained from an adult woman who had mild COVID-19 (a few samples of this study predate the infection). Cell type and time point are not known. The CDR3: CASSTGFSSTDTQYF. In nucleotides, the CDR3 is TGTGCCAGCAGCACGGGATTCTCAAGCACAGATACGCAGTATTTT.